Presented here are 12 T cell receptor beta chains from one specimen sequenced in a study of T cells in tumors after PD-1 blockade. The table came from immunoSEQ multiplex PCR; TCRdb's copy has only in-frame clones and leaves some out. The sample yields 14,000 or so clones, 70% to 85% seen once. Material: PBMCs, obtained after anti-PD-1 treatment. The receptors were gathered from a human donor with basal cell carcinoma.

By sample share, this clone is hyperexpanded. V gene TRBV28 combines with J gene TRBJ1-2; D is undetermined. V was pared by 5 bases and J by 4 bases, with 17 bases between. The CDR3 consists of 15 residues. The V gene's germline CDR1 is MDHEN and CDR2 SYDVKM. The CDR3 DNA is TGTGCCAGCAGTCCATCACCGCAGGCCACCTATGGCTACACCTTC. Amino acid sequence: CASSPSPQATYGYTF.

V gene TRBV2 combines with J gene TRBJ1-5; D is undetermined. In germline, CDR1 is SNHLY, CDR2 FYNNEI. Trimming removed 1 base at V and 6 bases at J, with 4 bases between. This CDR3 has 12 residues. CDR3 in amino acids: CASSEGGQPQHF. CDR3 bases: TGTGCCAGCAGTGAAGGGGGTCAGCCCCAGCATTTT.

The CDR3 region has the DNA TGTGCCACCAGCAGACAGGGGGGCTCTGGAAACACCATATATTTT. This translates into CATSRQGGSGNTIYF. V and J are TRBV15 and TRBJ1-3; TRBD1 matches 7 bases. The CDR3 totals 15 residues. Germline assignment: CDR1 LNHNV and CDR2 YYDKDF (reference sequence). The V and J ends lost 2 bases and 0 bases, in that order; junction bases with no gene match: 1.

The chain carries TRBV28 and TRBJ1-4; the D gene is possibly TRBD1 (6 bases). The V end was cut by 4 bases, the J end by 5 bases, with 14 bases between. Per the germline V gene, CDR1 is MDHEN and CDR2 is SYDVKM. This CDR3 comprises 15 residues. CDR3 region: CASSSTGSGNEKLFF. The CDR3 bases are TGTGCCAGCAGTTCCACAGGGTCGGGGAATGAAAAACTGTTTTTT.

The genes are TRBV18 and TRBJ2-7; tentative D call: TRBD1 (6 bases). The V gene's germline CDR1 is KGHSH and CDR2 LQKENI. V was shortened by 5 bases and J by 3 bases, with 11 bases between the two germline ends. CDR3 length equals 13 residues. The CDR3 loop is CASSAGQNYEQYF. CDR3 bases: TGTGCCAGCTCAGCCGGACAGAACTACGAGCAGTACTTC.

The rearrangement joins TRBV29-1 to TRBJ2-3, with unresolved D. The V end lost 4 bases, the J end lost 1 base, and 3 bases lay between the germline ends. In germline, CDR1 is SQVTM, CDR2 ANQGSEA. The CDR3 extends over 11 amino acids. The CDR3 coding sequence is TGCAGCGTTGGGGGCACAGATACGCAGTATTTT. This gives the protein CSVGGTDTQYF.

The chain has TRBV4-1 and TRBJ1-5; D unresolved. V lost 4 bases and J lost 2, with 12 bases in between. Per germline, CDR1 MGHRA and CDR2 YSYEKL. The CDR3 covers 15 residues. CDR3 in DNA: TGCGCCAGCAGCCTCGACTTTACAGGCAATCAGCCCCAGCATTTT. Its protein product is CASSLDFTGNQPQHF.

This chain connects TRBV7-9 to TRBJ2-5; no clear D. CDR1 is SEHNR and CDR2 is FQNEAQ in the germline V gene (reference sequence). This CDR3 has 13 residues. Trimming took off 2 bases at V and 6 bases at J, with 10 bases between the two ends. The CDR3 coding sequence is TGTGCCAGCAGCTTATGGGTGAGCCAGACCCAGTACTTC. It specifies CASSLWVSQTQYF.

The chain uses TRBV30 and TRBJ2-4, with a weak D call TRBD1 (6 bases). Trimming removed 2 bases at V and 1 base at J, with 15 bases between. From germline, CDR1 is GTSNPN and CDR2 SVGIG (reference sequence). The CDR3 has 16 residues. The CDR3 reads CAWSHRVGMAKNIQYF. The CDR3 DNA follows: TGTGCCTGGAGTCACAGGGTAGGGATGGCCAAAAACATTCAGTACTTC.

The chain recombines TRBV2 with TRBJ1-3; possible D gene TRBD1, 5 bases. Germline V gene lookup returns CDR1 SNHLY and CDR2 FYNNEI. Trimming pared 7 bases from V and 7 bases from J, leaving 11 bases between. The CDR3 runs 12 residues. The CDR3 DNA reads TGTGCCAGCACGCAGGGCTCGAACACCATATATTTT. Its translation: CASTQGSNTIYF.

V gene TRBV19 combines with J gene TRBJ2-1; no firm D call. The CDR3 is made up of 11 amino acids. Germline V CDR1 and CDR2: LNHDA, SQIVND (reference sequence). The ends were cut back, 1 base at V and 8 bases at J, with 3 bases in the middle. CDR3 residues: CASSIADEQFF. CDR3 bases: TGTGCCAGTAGTATAGCCGATGAGCAGTTCTTC.

This clone was seen just once. The rearrangement uses TRBV5-1 and TRBJ2-7, with TRBD1 matching 8 bases. Germline loops: CDR1 SGHRS, CDR2 YFSETQ. Losses at the gene ends were 4 bases for V and 0 bases for J; bases not matched to a gene: 3. This CDR3 has 14 amino acids. The CDR3 region is CASSPGQGSYEQYF. In DNA form, the CDR3 reads TGCGCCAGCAGCCCCGGACAGGGCTCCTACGAGCAGTACTTC.